The sequence of this TCR beta chain was determined in a study of blood T cell repertoires in COVID-19. Study details: Specimens from acute and convalescent COVID-19 originated in the United States, Italy and Spain. T cells, B-cell-depleted T cells, or PBMCs supplied cDNA or gDNA.

From germline, CDR1 is MDHEN and CDR2 SYDVKM. V lost 2 bases to trimming and J lost 11 bases, with 10 bases between them. The CDR3 spans 12 residues. The table lists this clone with a few counts. Study processing details: It was from reference gene primer amplification that nucleated cell counts were estimated. The method was immunoSEQ multiplex PCR; TCRdb's version includes in-frame clones alone and lacks a portion of them. D and trimming were read from the DNA, whereas the V and J calls and clone size are those reported in that table. The profile shows roughly 200,000 clones, approximately 84% of them singletons.

Material: peripheral blood. This clonotype originated in a woman in her seventies with active or convalescent COVID-19. The chain uses TRBV28 and TRBJ1-5, with D unclear. CDR3 in DNA: TGTGCCAGCAGTTTAGGGTATCGGGCCCAGCATTTT. Encoded protein: CASSLGYRAQHF.